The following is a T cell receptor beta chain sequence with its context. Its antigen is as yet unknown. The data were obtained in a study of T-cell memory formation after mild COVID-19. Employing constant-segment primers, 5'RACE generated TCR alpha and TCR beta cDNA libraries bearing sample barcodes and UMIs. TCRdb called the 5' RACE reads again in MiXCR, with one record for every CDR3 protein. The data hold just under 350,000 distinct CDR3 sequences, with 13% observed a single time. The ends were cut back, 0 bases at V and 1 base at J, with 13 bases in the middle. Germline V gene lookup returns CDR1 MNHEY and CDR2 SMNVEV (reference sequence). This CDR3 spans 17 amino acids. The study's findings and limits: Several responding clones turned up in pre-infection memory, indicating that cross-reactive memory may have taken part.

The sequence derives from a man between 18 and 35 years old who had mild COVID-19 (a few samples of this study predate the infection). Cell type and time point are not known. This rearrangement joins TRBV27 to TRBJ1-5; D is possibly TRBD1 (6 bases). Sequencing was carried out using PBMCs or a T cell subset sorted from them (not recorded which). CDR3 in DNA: TGTGCCAGCAGTTTATCGGCAGGGGCCGCAAGCAATCAGCCCCAGCATTTT. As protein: CASSLSAGAASNQPQHF.